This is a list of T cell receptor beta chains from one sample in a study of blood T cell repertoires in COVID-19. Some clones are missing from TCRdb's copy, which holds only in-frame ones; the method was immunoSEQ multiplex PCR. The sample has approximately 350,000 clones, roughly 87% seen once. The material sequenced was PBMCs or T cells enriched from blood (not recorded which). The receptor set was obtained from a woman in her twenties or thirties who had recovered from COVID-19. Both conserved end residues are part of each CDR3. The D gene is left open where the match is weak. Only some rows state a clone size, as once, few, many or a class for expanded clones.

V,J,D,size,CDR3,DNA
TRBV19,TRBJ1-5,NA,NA,CASSISGIGNQPQHF,TGTGCCAGTAGTATATCGGGAATCGGCAATCAGCCCCAGCATTTT
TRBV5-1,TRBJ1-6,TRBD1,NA,CASSSGQGNSPLHF,TGCGCCAGCAGCTCCGGACAGGGAAATTCACCCCTCCACTTT
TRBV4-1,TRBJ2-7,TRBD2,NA,CASSLLSGGVYEQYF,TGCGCCAGCAGCCTCCTTAGCGGGGGCGTCTACGAGCAGTACTTC
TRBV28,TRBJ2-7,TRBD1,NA,CASSIRQGASYEQYF,TGTGCCAGCAGTATACGACAGGGAGCCTCCTACGAGCAGTACTTC
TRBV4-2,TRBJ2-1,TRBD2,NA,CASSHQREANNEQFF,TGTGCCAGCAGTCACCAGCGGGAGGCAAACAATGAGCAGTTCTTC
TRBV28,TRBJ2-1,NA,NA,CASSLSGDGEQFF,TGTGCCAGCAGTTTATCCGGGGATGGAGAGCAGTTCTTC
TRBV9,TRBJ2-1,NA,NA,CASSEPGNEQFF,TGTGCCAGCAGCGAGCCGGGGAATGAGCAGTTCTTC
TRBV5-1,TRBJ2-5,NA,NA,CASSSTRSGETQYF,TGCGCCAGCAGCTCTACTAGGAGCGGGGAGACCCAGTACTTC
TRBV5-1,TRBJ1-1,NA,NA,CASSMSGSNTEAFF,TGCGCCAGCAGTATGTCAGGCTCGAACACTGAAGCTTTCTTT
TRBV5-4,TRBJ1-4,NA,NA,CASSRGTVQNEKLFF,TGTGCCAGCAGCAGAGGGACTGTTCAGAATGAAAAACTGTTTTTT
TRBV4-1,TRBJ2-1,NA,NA,CASSHPYNEQFF,TGCGCCAGCAGCCACCCGTACAATGAGCAGTTCTTC
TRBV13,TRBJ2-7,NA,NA,CASSSTMLGEQYF,TGTGCCAGCAGCTCGACTATGTTGGGTGAGCAGTACTTC
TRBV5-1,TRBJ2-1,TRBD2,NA,CASSLAGTSGLNEQFF,TGCGCCAGCAGCTTGGCCGGGACTAGCGGGCTCAATGAGCAGTTCTTC
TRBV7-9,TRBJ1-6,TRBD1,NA,CASSFPGQGSSPLHF,TGTGCCAGCAGCTTCCCCGGACAGGGATCTTCACCCCTCCACTTT
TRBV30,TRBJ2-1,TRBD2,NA,CAWSKGLATYNEQFF,TGTGCCTGGAGTAAAGGACTAGCGACCTACAATGAGCAGTTCTTC
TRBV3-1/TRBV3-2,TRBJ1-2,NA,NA,CASSQEGFYGYTF,TGTGCCAGCAGCCAAGAGGGCTTCTATGGCTACACCTTC
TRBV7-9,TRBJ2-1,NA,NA,CASSSPIYNEQFF,TGTGCCAGCAGCTCCCCAATCTACAATGAGCAGTTCTTC
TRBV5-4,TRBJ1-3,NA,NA,CASSLQGSGNTIYF,TGTGCCAGCAGCTTACAGGGTTCTGGAAACACCATATATTTT
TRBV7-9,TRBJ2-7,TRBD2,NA,CASSSSGGRPYEQYF,TGTGCCAGCAGCTCAAGCGGGGGGAGACCTTACGAGCAGTACTTC
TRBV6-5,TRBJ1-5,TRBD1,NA,CASSPGGNQPQHF,TGTGCCAGCAGTCCAGGGGGGAATCAGCCCCAGCATTTT
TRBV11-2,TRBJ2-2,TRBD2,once,CASSPTSGGAGELFF,TGTGCCAGCAGCCCAACTAGCGGGGGGGCCGGGGAGCTGTTTTTT
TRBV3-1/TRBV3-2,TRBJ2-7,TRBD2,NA,CASSPPGPLSGRALYEQYF,TGTGCCAGCAGCCCCCCCGGTCCCCTCAGCGGGAGGGCTCTATACGAGCAGTACTTC
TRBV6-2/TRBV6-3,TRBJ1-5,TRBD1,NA,CASSPWTGSLPQHF,TGTGCCAGCAGTCCATGGACAGGGAGTCTGCCCCAGCATTTT
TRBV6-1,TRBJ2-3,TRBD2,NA,CASSGGLAASTDTQYF,TGTGCCAGCAGTGGGGGACTAGCGGCTAGCACAGATACGCAGTATTTT
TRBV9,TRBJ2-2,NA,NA,CASSVDWVRGDTGELFF,TGTGCCAGCAGCGTAGATTGGGTGCGGGGAGACACCGGGGAGCTGTTTTTT
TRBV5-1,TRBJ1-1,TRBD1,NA,CASSLDYAGGGGDTEAFF,TGCGCCAGCAGCTTGGATTACGCAGGGGGCGGTGGGGACACTGAAGCTTTCTTT
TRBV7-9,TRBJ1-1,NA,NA,CASSLGLGGSTEAFF,TGTGCCAGCAGCTTAGGTTTGGGGGGGAGCACTGAAGCTTTCTTT
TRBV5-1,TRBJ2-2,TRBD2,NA,CASSWTGLAGNTGELFF,TGCGCCAGCAGCTGGACCGGACTAGCGGGGAACACCGGGGAGCTGTTTTTT
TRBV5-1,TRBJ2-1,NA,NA,CASRANTGSTYNEQFF,TGCGCCAGCAGAGCTAATACAGGATCAACCTACAATGAGCAGTTCTTC
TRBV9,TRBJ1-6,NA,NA,CASSGPTSSYNSPLHF,TGTGCCAGCTCAGGTCCCACGAGCTCCTATAATTCACCCCTCCACTTT
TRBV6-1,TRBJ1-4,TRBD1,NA,CASSEVNMAGGEKLFF,TGTGCCAGCAGTGAAGTGAATATGGCAGGGGGTGAAAAACTGTTTTTT
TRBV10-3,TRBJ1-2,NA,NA,CAISRDSEGLNYGYTF,TGTGCCATCAGCCGGGATTCGGAGGGCCTTAACTATGGCTACACCTTC
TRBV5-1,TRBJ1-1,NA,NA,CASSLVGGSMNTEAFF,TGCGCCAGCAGCTTGGTTGGAGGGAGTATGAACACTGAAGCTTTCTTT
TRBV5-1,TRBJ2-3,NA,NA,CASSLSGDLTDTQYF,TGCGCCAGCAGCTTGTCGGGGGACCTCACAGATACGCAGTATTTT
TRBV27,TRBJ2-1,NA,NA,CASSSRNEQFF,TGTGCCAGCAGTAGCAGGAATGAGCAGTTCTTC
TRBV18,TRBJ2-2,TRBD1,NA,CASSRQGTDTGELFF,TGTGCCAGCTCACGACAGGGTACGGACACCGGGGAGCTGTTTTTT
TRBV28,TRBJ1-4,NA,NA,CATLPGTATNEKLFF,TGTGCCACCCTGCCAGGGACTGCAACTAATGAAAAACTGTTTTTT
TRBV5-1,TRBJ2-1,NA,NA,CASSLAPASGYSYNEQFF,TGCGCCAGCAGCTTGGCCCCGGCAAGCGGATATTCCTACAATGAGCAGTTCTTC
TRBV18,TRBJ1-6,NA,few,CASSPGQLDSPLHF,TGTGCCAGCTCGCCTGGACAGCTAGATTCACCCCTCCACTTT
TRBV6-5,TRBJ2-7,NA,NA,CASSYPGEKNEQYF,TGTGCCAGCAGTTACCCCGGGGAAAAAAACGAGCAGTACTTC
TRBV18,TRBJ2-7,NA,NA,CASSPGSYSYEQYF,TGTGCCAGCTCGCCCGGGTCCTACTCCTACGAGCAGTACTTC
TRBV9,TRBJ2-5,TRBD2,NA,CASSVAGTRGETQYF,TGTGCCAGCAGCGTAGCGGGGACTAGAGGTGAGACCCAGTACTTC
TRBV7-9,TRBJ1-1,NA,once,CASSSVLRGDTEAFF,TGTGCCAGCAGCTCAGTGCTTCGGGGGGACACTGAAGCTTTCTTT
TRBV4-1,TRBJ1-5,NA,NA,CASSQTTGLWNQPQHF,TGCGCCAGCAGCCAAACAACAGGGTTGTGGAATCAGCCCCAGCATTTT
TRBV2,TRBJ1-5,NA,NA,CASSKGQTSHQPQHF,TGTGCCAGCAGTAAGGGACAAACCTCGCATCAGCCCCAGCATTTT
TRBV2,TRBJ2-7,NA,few,CASSPGFPYEQYF,TGTGCCAGCAGTCCCGGGTTCCCCTACGAGCAGTACTTC
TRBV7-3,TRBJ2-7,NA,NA,CASSSPEGASPYEQYF,TGTGCCAGCAGCTCTCCGGAGGGGGCGTCTCCCTACGAGCAGTACTTC
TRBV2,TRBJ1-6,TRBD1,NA,CASSSQSGQAGSPLHF,TGTGCCAGCAGCTCTCAATCCGGACAGGCGGGTTCACCCCTCCACTTT
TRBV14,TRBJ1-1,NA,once,CASSQEFGGEAFF,TGTGCCAGCAGCCAAGAGTTCGGCGGAGAAGCTTTCTTT
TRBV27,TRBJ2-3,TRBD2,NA,CASSPPLAAGTDTQYF,TGTGCCAGCAGTCCCCCTCTAGCGGCTGGCACAGATACGCAGTATTTT
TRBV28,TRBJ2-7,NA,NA,CASSLYGRGSEQYF,TGTGCCAGCAGTTTATACGGAAGGGGAAGCGAGCAGTACTTC
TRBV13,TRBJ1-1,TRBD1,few,CAVPTGTGNTEAFF,TGTGCCGTTCCAACCGGGACAGGGAACACTGAAGCTTTCTTT
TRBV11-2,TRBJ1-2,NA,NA,CASSLPGGLGYGYTF,TGTGCCAGCAGCCTCCCCGGCGGGCTTGGCTATGGCTACACCTTC
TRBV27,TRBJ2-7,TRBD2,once,CASSFQKSGTTTYEQYF,TGTGCCAGCAGTTTTCAAAAATCCGGGACTACCACCTACGAGCAGTACTTC